The clone carrying this T cell receptor beta chain was seen a few times. Original methodology: Researchers report that nucleated cell counts were estimated from reference gene primer amplification. Clones were read by immunoSEQ multiplex PCR, and TCRdb kept only the in-frame ones, dropping some. That table gives V, J and clone size, and the DNA gave D and trimming. This table has some 87,000 clones, around 87% appearing once. The entry originates in a study of blood T cell repertoires in COVID-19. Overall study: Sites in the United States, Italy and Spain provided acute and convalescent COVID-19 samples. T cells, B-cell-depleted T cells, or PBMCs supplied cDNA or gDNA.

Trimming took 3 bases from V and 3 from J, leaving 9 bases between them. There are 14 residues in the CDR3. The germline V gene has CDR1 MNHEY and CDR2 SMNVEV (reference sequence). Material for sequencing was peripheral blood. The receptor comes from a human donor in a cohort sampled during active COVID-19. V and J are TRBV27 and TRBJ1-3; tentative D call: TRBD1 (5 bases). This chain's CDR3 is CASSLGGSGNTIYF. In DNA form, the CDR3 reads TGTGCCAGCAGTTTGGGGGGGAGTGGAAACACCATATATTTT.